The next 10 T cell receptor beta chains were all read from a single sample in a study of cytomegalovirus exposure and HLA in healthy donors. A multiplex PCR was run with 60 Vbeta primers and 13 Jbeta primers. TCRdb keeps only in-frame clones here, not all; method: immunoSEQ multiplex PCR. The sample yields around 150,000 clones, more than 75% seen once. Input material: PBMCs. The origin of the receptors is a woman in her 50s in good health and CMV-seropositive.

This chain connects TRBV7-9 to TRBJ2-2, with a weak D call TRBD1 (5 bases). With 6 bases removed from V and 7 bases from J, the gap between germline ends came to 15 bases. This CDR3 has 14 amino acids. Germline CDR1 reads SEHNR; CDR2 reads FQNEAQ (reference sequence). CDR3 bases: TGTGCCAGCAGACCCAGGGAACCTGGCGGGGAGCTGTTTTTT. Translated, it gives CASRPREPGGELFF. The full variable domain, in which reference TRBV7-9 and TRBJ2-2 provide the parts outside the CDR3, is DTGVSQNPRHKITKRGQNVTFRCDPISEHNRLYWYRQTLGQGPEFLTYFQNEAQLEKSRLLSDRFSAERPKGSFSTLEIQRTEQGDSAMYLCASRPREPGGELFFGEGSRLTVL.

The rearrangement uses TRBV11-2 and TRBJ1-1, with TRBD1 matching 7 bases. From germline, CDR1 is SGHAT and CDR2 FQNNGV. The CDR3 has 13 amino acids. V shed 3 bases and J 3 bases; nucleotides not matched to a gene: 1. CDR3 sequence reads: CASSFTGDTEAFF. The CDR3 nucleotides read TGTGCCAGCAGCTTCACAGGGGACACTGAAGCTTTCTTT.

The genes are TRBV5-4 and TRBJ2-1, with 14 bases that match TRBD2. The V and J ends lost 4 bases and 7 bases, in that order; junction bases with no gene match: 10. Germline CDR1 is SGHNT and CDR2 is YYREEE (reference sequence). The CDR3 is made up of 17 amino acids. CDR3 bases: TGTGCCAGCAGCCCTGGGACTAGCGGGAGCCTAAGAAATGAGCAGTTCTTC. This encodes CASSPGTSGSLRNEQFF.

This sequence joins TRBV19 and TRBJ1-5; a weak D match, TRBD1 (5 bases). V was cut by 3 bases and J by 0 bases, with 12 bases left in between. The CDR3 has 16 amino acids. From germline, CDR1 is LNHDA and CDR2 SQIVND (reference sequence). The CDR3 coding sequence is TGTGCCAGTAGTATCAGGGCTTTGGTTAGCAATCAGCCCCAGCATTTT. Amino acid sequence: CASSIRALVSNQPQHF.

The V and J genes are TRBV14 and TRBJ2-7; 7 nucleotides align to TRBD2. The trim removed 4 bases at V and 0 bases at J, leaving 3 bases unmatched. CDR3 length equals 14 residues. Germline CDR1 SGHDN, CDR2 FVKESK. CDR3 DNA sequence: TGTGCCAGCAGCCGAGCGGGACGCTCCTACGAGCAGTACTTC. It codes for CASSRAGRSYEQYF.

This clone was seen only a few times. V is TRBV7-8 and J is TRBJ2-5; 9 bases align to TRBD2. The CDR3 covers 17 residues. V shed 1 base, J shed 5 bases, and the junction held 11 bases outside the gene matches. In germline, CDR1 is SGHVS, CDR2 FQNEAQ. DNA for the CDR3: TGTGCCAGCAGCTTAGGGTTTGGCGGGGGGGCCAGTGAGACCCAGTACTTC. It codes for CASSLGFGGGASETQYF. Based on the CDR3 plus reference TRBV7-8 and TRBJ2-5, the full variable domain is GAGVSQSPRYKVAKRGQDVALRCDPISGHVSLFWYQQALGQGPEFLTYFQNEAQLDKSGLPSDRFFAERPEGSVSTLKIQRTQQEDSAVYLCASSLGFGGGASETQYFGPGTRLLVL.

This rearrangement joins TRBV6-1 to TRBJ2-7, with TRBD2 identical over 15 bases. Germline V gene sequence: CDR1 MNHNS, CDR2 SASEGT. V shed 4 bases and J 4 bases; nucleotides not matched to a gene: 2. The CDR3 runs 15 residues. Written as DNA, the CDR3 is TGTGCCAGCAGTGGCGGGACTAGCGGGAGGTACGAGCAGTACTTC. It specifies CASSGGTSGRYEQYF.

The genes are TRBV7-9 and TRBJ2-1, with 13 bases matching TRBD2. The CDR3 covers 17 residues. Germline values: CDR1 SEHNR, CDR2 FQNEAQ (reference sequence). V dropped 2 bases and J dropped 6; count of bases not matched to a gene: 7. The CDR3 is CASSLKTSGRNPNEQFF. The CDR3 region has the DNA TGTGCCAGCAGCTTAAAGACTAGCGGGAGGAACCCCAATGAGCAGTTCTTC.

The gene calls are TRBV19 and TRBJ1-1; no clear D. CDR3 size: 18 residues. V dropped 0 bases and J dropped 3 bases, with 20 bases sitting between them. Per the germline V gene, CDR1 is LNHDA and CDR2 is SQIVND (reference sequence). CDR3 sequence: CASSIDPRRTRIHTEAFF. DNA for the CDR3: TGTGCCAGTAGTATAGATCCCCGGAGGACCCGGATACACACTGAAGCTTTCTTT.

This chain joins TRBV6-5 and TRBJ1-5; 8 nucleotides align to TRBD1. The V gene end was trimmed by 5 bases and the J gene end by 5 bases; junction bases not matched to a gene: 5. The length of the CDR3 is 14 residues. CDR1 is MNHEY, CDR2 SVGAGI, per germline. CDR3 protein: CASSRQGSHQPQHF. The CDR3 DNA reads TGTGCCAGCAGTAGACAGGGGTCCCATCAGCCCCAGCATTTT.